The T cell receptor (beta chain) described here comes from a study of cytomegalovirus exposure and HLA in healthy donors. Findings and caveats of the study: According to a later analysis, most TCR beta chains associated with CMV appeared HLA-restricted. Most observed TCR sequences were rare, whereas some public TCRs were detected in many donors.

In the case of this clone: Its target is not known.

PCR employed 60 Vbeta and 13 Jbeta primers. Assay used: immunoSEQ multiplex PCR; TCRdb lists only in-frame clones, some missing. The sample lists about 150,000 clones, around 70% occurring once. The length of the CDR3 is 13 residues. Trimming stripped 5 bases from V and 2 bases from J, with 10 bases between. CDR1 and CDR2 (germline): SGHAT, FQDESV (reference sequence). The specimen was PBMCs. The V call is TRBV11-1, the J call TRBJ2-7, with D possibly TRBD2 on 6 matching bases. The TCR comes from a young man in good health and CMV-seronegative. CDR3 sequence: CASSPWGAYEQYF. CDR3 bases: TGTGCCAGCAGCCCCTGGGGGGCCTACGAGCAGTACTTC.